This TCR beta chain came from a study of blood T cells in healthy people across ages. At least 5 micrograms of total RNA were extracted per sample. The authors ran a second PCR of 7 to 11 cycles using a sample-barcoded 5' primer and a J-beta primer mix. MiXCR was run by TCRdb on the 5' RACE reads, yielding one entry per CDR3 protein. The sample consists of around 940,000 distinct CDR3 sequences, roughly 51% of them appearing once. CDR1 and CDR2 from the germline V gene are DFQATT and SNEGSKA (reference sequence). CDR3 length: 14 residues. Trimming removed 6 bases from V and 3 bases from J; junction bases left unmatched: 5.

The V gene is TRBV20-1, the J gene TRBJ2-7, with 13 positions matching TRBD2. The TCR originated in a woman aged 55-70 years in good health. Sequenced sample: blood. The CDR3 nucleotides are TGCAGTGCAATGACTAGCGGGAGGTTCTACGAGCAGTACTTC. It codes for CSAMTSGRFYEQYF.